This T cell receptor beta chain was captured in a study of T cell responses to AZD1222 COVID-19 vaccine. The repertoire was sequenced with immunoSEQ multiplex PCR; TCRdb's copy has only in-frame clones and lacks some. The specimen's table records over 120,000 clones. V gave up 4 bases and J gave up 8 bases; unmatched junction bases: 4. The CDR3 has 12 residues. The germline CDR1 and CDR2 sequences are SGHDT and YYEEEE. The study, taken as a whole, reports: With dominance at 160-218 and 743-854, vaccine-associated CD4 TCRs spanned spike. Donors were largely white British and mainly female; clonal diversity was possibly underestimated. After two AZD1222 doses, spike-specific TCR breadth and depth rose versus day 0. The reported proportion of spike-specific TCRs targeting unmutated variant regions was nearly half.

Points on this clone: What it binds is not known.

The sequenced material came from peripheral blood. The source is an adult in good health. The gene calls are TRBV5-6 and TRBJ1-1; TRBD1 matches 8 bases. Here the CDR3 reads CASSNWDREAFF. The CDR3 DNA follows: TGTGCCAGCAGCAACTGGGACAGGGAAGCTTTCTTT.